The 29 T cell receptor beta chains reported below all come from one sample, sequenced in a study of a mutant IDH1 vaccine in newly diagnosed glioma. Stated time point: baseline, week 1 (first vaccination visit). As for treatment: pre-vaccination baseline after standard-of-care therapy. Generated by immunoSEQ multiplex PCR, the TCRdb table keeps only in-frame clones and is missing some. The sample has about 66,000 clones; just over 85% are singletons. Sequencing used PBMCs, obtained from a glioma patient treated with radiotherapy, temozolomide or both. All receptors derive from a man aged 25-40 years with glioma.

Only one count was recorded for this clone. The V gene is TRBV6-1, the J gene TRBJ2-1, with D possibly matching TRBD1 (6 bases). Germline lookup yields CDR1 MNHNS and CDR2 SASEGT. V gave up 4 bases and J gave up 4 bases, with 26 bases separating them. There are 19 residues in the CDR3. CDR3 sequence reads: CASSVDPRPAPRGYNEQFF. Here the CDR3 DNA reads TGTGCCAGCAGTGTTGATCCCCGGCCTGCGCCAAGGGGGTACAATGAGCAGTTCTTC.

This chain uses TRBV19 with TRBJ2-2; D gene unclear. Trimming pared 4 bases from V and 8 bases from J, leaving 8 bases between. CDR1 is LNHDA, CDR2 SQIVND, per germline (reference sequence). This CDR3 has 12 residues. CDR3 DNA: TGTGCCAGTAGTACCCCATCGGGGGAGCTGTTTTTT. This translates into CASSTPSGELFF. Together with reference TRBV19 and TRBJ2-2, the CDR3 gives the full variable domain: DGGITQSPKYLFRKEGQNVTLSCEQNLNHDAMYWYRQDPGQGLRLIYYSQIVNDFQKGDIAEGYSVSREKKESFPLTVTSAQKNPTAFYLCASSTPSGELFFGEGSRLTVL.

V is TRBV5-1 and J is TRBJ2-4; D is tentatively TRBD1 or TRBD2 (5 bases each). V shed 7 bases and J shed 8 bases, with 19 bases lying between them. The CDR3 has 14 amino acids. Germline V CDR1 and CDR2: SGHRS, YFSETQ. In DNA, the CDR3 is TGCGCCAGCCGAGACCAGGGTCGAGGGGACATTCAGTACTTC. Protein product: CASRDQGRGDIQYF.

J is TRBJ2-3 and V is TRBV7-9; a weak D match, TRBD2 (5 bases). CDR3 length: 16 residues. Deletions cut 4 bases from V and 2 bases from J, with 16 bases between. Germline V CDR1 and CDR2: SEHNR, FQNEAQ (reference sequence). Here the CDR3 reads CASSSGAASTTDTQYF. The CDR3 bases are TGTGCCAGCAGCTCAGGAGCAGCTAGCACCACAGATACGCAGTATTTT. Full variable domain (missing parts from reference TRBV7-9 and TRBJ2-3): DTGVSQNPRHKITKRGQNVTFRCDPISEHNRLYWYRQTLGQGPEFLTYFQNEAQLEKSRLLSDRFSAERPKGSFSTLEIQRTEQGDSAMYLCASSSGAASTTDTQYFGPGTRLTVL.

The V call is TRBV19, the J call TRBJ2-1, with 9 bases that match TRBD2. The CDR3 has 14 amino acids. CDR1 and CDR2 from the germline V gene are LNHDA and SQIVND (reference sequence). Trimming at V came to 8 bases and at J to 8 bases, leaving 10 bases not matched to a gene. CDR3 region: CASCQRGAGDEQFF. The CDR3 coding sequence is TGTGCCAGTTGCCAGCGGGGGGCCGGGGATGAGCAGTTCTTC. Full variable domain (outside the CDR3, taken from reference TRBV19 and TRBJ2-1): DGGITQSPKYLFRKEGQNVTLSCEQNLNHDAMYWYRQDPGQGLRLIYYSQIVNDFQKGDIAEGYSVSREKKESFPLTVTSAQKNPTAFYLCASCQRGAGDEQFFGPGTRLTVL.

V and J are TRBV6-6 and TRBJ1-2; 7 nucleotides line up with TRBD1. Per the germline V gene, CDR1 is MNHNY and CDR2 is SVGAGI (reference sequence). This CDR3 spans 14 amino acids. The trim removed 8 bases at V and 6 bases at J, leaving 12 bases unmatched. CDR3 bases: TGTGCCAGCGGAAGACAGGGAAGGGGCAATGGCTACACCTTC. Translation: CASGRQGRGNGYTF.

This chain connects TRBV7-9 to TRBJ1-5; D is unclear. V was shortened by 5 bases and J by 4 bases, with 9 bases between the two germline ends. The CDR3 consists of 13 residues. Germline V gives CDR1 SEHNR, CDR2 FQNEAQ (reference sequence). The CDR3 is CASSRSGNQPQHF. CDR3 DNA sequence: TGTGCCAGCAGCCGGTCTGGGAATCAGCCCCAGCATTTT.

V and J are TRBV4-2 and TRBJ2-4; the match to TRBD2 covers 12 bases. CDR3 size: 19 residues. With 0 bases clipped from V and 1 base from J, the junction kept 7 bases outside the gene matches. The germline gives CDR1 LGHNA, CDR2 YNFKEQ. CDR3 protein: CASSQEASGGAGAKNIQYF. In nucleotides, the CDR3 is TGTGCCAGCAGCCAAGAGGCTAGCGGGGGGGCGGGGGCCAAAAACATTCAGTACTTC.

The rearrangement uses TRBV4-1 and TRBJ2-3, with 10 bases identical to TRBD2. CDR1 and CDR2 (germline): MGHRA, YSYEKL. The CDR3 has 16 amino acids. The V and J ends lost 6 bases and 0 bases, in that order; junction bases with no gene match: 6. CDR3 sequence (DNA): TGCGCCAGCAGACCCACTAGCGGGGAAAGCACAGATACGCAGTATTTT. Translated: CASRPTSGESTDTQYF.

This clone occurred a few times. V and J are TRBV6-6 and TRBJ1-1; D is uncertain. The CDR3 spans 16 residues. Looked up from germline, CDR1 is MNHNY and CDR2 is SVGAGI (reference sequence). The V end lost 11 bases, the J end lost 2 bases, and 24 bases lay between the germline ends. Here the CDR3 DNA reads TGTGCCTCTCGTACGTCTCACCCTACCCTTAACACTGAAGCTTTCTTT. This encodes CASRTSHPTLNTEAFF.

This chain uses TRBV15 with TRBJ1-1; D call uncertain. CDR1 LNHNV and CDR2 YYDKDF come from the germline V gene (reference sequence). This CDR3 spans 14 amino acids. Trimming left V 3 bases short and J 0 bases short, with 8 bases between. The CDR3 nucleotides read TGTGCCACCAGCAGTGGCGCCATGAACACTGAAGCTTTCTTT. Protein: CATSSGAMNTEAFF.

The chain employs TRBV5-8 and TRBJ1-5; D may be TRBD1 (6 bases). This CDR3 is built from 17 residues. Per germline, CDR1 SGHTS and CDR2 YDEGEE. V was shortened by 3 bases and J by 0 bases, with 16 bases between the two germline ends. The CDR3 reads CASSSWGNRDSNQPQHF. In nucleotides, the CDR3 is TGTGCCAGCAGCTCGTGGGGAAACAGGGATAGCAATCAGCCCCAGCATTTT.

V usage is TRBV19 and J usage is TRBJ2-1; TRBD2 matches at 11 bases. With 8 bases clipped from V and 4 bases from J, the junction kept 13 bases outside the gene matches. The germline CDR1 and CDR2 sequences are LNHDA and SQIVND (reference sequence). CDR3 length: 17 residues. DNA of the CDR3: TGTGCCAGTCGCTCTATTTCCGGGACTAGCGGTTACAATGAGCAGTTCTTC. It specifies CASRSISGTSGYNEQFF.

The CDR3 sequence: CASILRQANEKLFF. As DNA, the CDR3 is TGTGCCAGCATTTTAAGACAGGCTAATGAAAAACTGTTTTTT. This chain uses TRBV2 with TRBJ1-4; D might be TRBD1 (6 bases). The CDR3 length is 14 residues. V lost 7 bases and J lost 3, with 12 bases in between. Germline CDR1 and CDR2: SNHLY and FYNNEI.

The chain joins TRBV7-9 to TRBJ2-3; 10 bases align to TRBD1. Germline V lookup: CDR1 SEHNR, CDR2 FQNEAQ (reference sequence). Trimming took 5 bases from V and 2 from J; bases not matched to a gene: 7. This CDR3 has 16 residues. The DNA of the CDR3 is TGTGCCAGCAGCCCGGGACAGGGGTTGGTCACAGATACGCAGTATTTT. The encoded protein is CASSPGQGLVTDTQYF.

The DNA for the CDR3 is TGTGCCAGCAGCTGGGGGACTAGCACAGATACGCAGTATTTT. Protein: CASSWGTSTDTQYF. The J gene is TRBJ2-3, the V gene TRBV5-6; D is possibly TRBD2 (6 bases). Trimming took off 3 bases at V and 0 bases at J, with 8 bases between the two ends. CDR1 is SGHDT and CDR2 is YYEEEE in the germline V gene. The CDR3 sequence is 14 residues long.

The J gene is TRBJ2-1, the V gene TRBV2, with D possibly TRBD1 on 5 matching bases. The CDR3 totals 16 residues. Germline values: CDR1 SNHLY, CDR2 FYNNEI. Trimming pared 6 bases from V and 4 bases from J, leaving 19 bases between. CDR3 DNA sequence: TGTGCCAGCAGCCGATTAAGGGCCGACAGATACAATGAGCAGTTCTTC. Translated, it gives CASSRLRADRYNEQFF.

The rearrangement joins TRBV7-7 to TRBJ2-3; 7 bases align to TRBD2. Per the germline V gene, CDR1 is SSHAT and CDR2 is FNYEAQ (reference sequence). This CDR3 region has 15 residues. With V trimmed by 3 bases and J by 3 bases, 6 bases remained unmatched. The CDR3 protein is CASSFNPGGTDTQYF. As DNA, the CDR3 is TGTGCCAGCAGCTTCAATCCGGGAGGAACAGATACGCAGTATTTT.

Comments on this clone: Relative to the germline gene, one junction end is altered; a read error may explain this. The chain combines TRBV7-9 with TRBJ2-1; 7 positions match TRBD1. CDR1 SEHNR and CDR2 FQNEAQ come from the germline V gene (reference sequence). The CDR3 is 10 residues long. DNA of the CDR3: TGTGCCAGCAGCGAACAGGGGCGACTCTTC. This sequence encodes CASSEQGRLF.

The chain is built from TRBV14 and TRBJ1-1; 8 nucleotides align to TRBD1. V trimming: 4 bases; J trimming: 7 bases; junction bases outside the gene matches: 5. In germline, CDR1 is SGHDN, CDR2 FVKESK. This CDR3 region has 13 residues. CDR3 loop: CASSPTGAVEAFF. DNA for the CDR3: TGTGCCAGCAGCCCGACAGGGGCTGTTGAAGCTTTCTTT.

The gene calls are TRBV19 and TRBJ1-2; D may be TRBD1 (5 bases). Germline CDR1 LNHDA, CDR2 SQIVND (reference sequence). The CDR3 is 15 residues long. Trimming pared 6 bases from V and 8 bases from J, leaving 22 bases between. The CDR3 DNA is TGTGCCAGTAGCCGCCAACACCACAGGTTCCAGGGCTACACCTTC. As protein: CASSRQHHRFQGYTF.

The chain employs TRBV29-1 and TRBJ2-7, with 7 bases aligning to TRBD1. This CDR3 region has 13 residues. Trimming cost V 4 bases and J 4 bases; bases outside gene matches: 7. Germline V lookup: CDR1 SQVTM, CDR2 ANQGSEA. CDR3: CSVVTGKSYEQYF. As DNA, the CDR3 is TGCAGCGTTGTGACAGGGAAGTCGTACGAGCAGTACTTC.

The rearrangement uses TRBV4-1 and TRBJ2-7; 7 bases are shared with TRBD1. The CDR3 extends over 16 amino acids. The junction had 11 bases not matched to a gene; V was cut back by 1 base and J by 5 bases. Germline CDR1 reads MGHRA; CDR2 reads YSYEKL. CDR3 coding DNA: TGCGCCAGCAGCCAAGGTTCCGGGACAGTCGTAGACGAGCAGTACTTC. Encoded protein: CASSQGSGTVVDEQYF.

This clone was seen a single time. This sequence joins TRBV7-6 and TRBJ2-1; maybe TRBD1 (6 bases). The CDR3 loop spans 17 amino acids. V was clipped by 4 bases and J by 0 bases, with 16 bases between them. CDR1 SGHVS and CDR2 FNYEAQ come from the germline V gene. DNA of the CDR3: TGTGCCAGCAGCTATGACAGGCCGTCTGGCTCCTACAATGAGCAGTTCTTC. It encodes CASSYDRPSGSYNEQFF.

This clone was counted a few times. This chain links TRBV2 with TRBJ1-5; 12 nucleotides match TRBD1. Germline V gene data show CDR1 as SNHLY and CDR2 as FYNNEI. The trim removed 7 bases at V and 7 bases at J, leaving 5 bases unmatched. The CDR3 is 14 residues long. The DNA of the CDR3 is TGTGCCAGCACCACCGGGACAGGGGGCCAGCCCCAGCATTTT. Its protein is CASTTGTGGQPQHF.

This sequence joins TRBV6-6 and TRBJ1-5, with no clear D. CDR3 length: 14 residues. V was clipped by 5 bases and J by 0 bases, with 8 bases between them. Germline assignment: CDR1 MNHNY and CDR2 SVGAGI (reference sequence). In DNA, the CDR3 is TGTGCCAGCAGTCGACCTCATAGCAATCAGCCCCAGCATTTT. It codes for CASSRPHSNQPQHF.

This clone has a handful of counts. The CDR3 here is CASSRPSGDYGYTF. For the CDR3, the DNA is TGTGCCAGCAGCCGTCCGAGTGGGGATTACGGCTACACCTTC. The genes are TRBV6-6 and TRBJ1-2, with D unclear. CDR1 and CDR2 (germline): MNHNY, SVGAGI (reference sequence). V lost 6 bases and J lost 8, with 19 bases in between. The CDR3 extends over 14 amino acids.

For this clone: One end of the junction fails to match germline, which may point to a read error. Here the CDR3 reads CPPVLVSSTDTQYF. As DNA, the CDR3 is TGCCCCCCGGTCTTAGTTTCTAGCACAGATACGCAGTATTTT. The rearrangement links TRBV30 to TRBJ2-3; D is uncertain. The CDR3 covers 14 residues. The germline V gene has CDR1 GTSNPN and CDR2 SVGIG (reference sequence).

This rearrangement joins TRBV10-1 to TRBJ2-2; 7 bases match TRBD2. Germline V CDR1 and CDR2: WNHNN, SYGVQD (reference sequence). The V and J ends lost 4 bases and 5 bases, in that order; junction bases with no gene match: 4. The CDR3 sequence is 14 residues long. The DNA of the CDR3 is TGCGCCAGCAGTGTAAGGGGAGGGACCGGGGAGCTGTTTTTT. Protein sequence: CASSVRGGTGELFF.